This TCR beta chain was sequenced during a study of Graves' ophthalmopathy and Graves' hyperthyroidism. Germline CDR1 reads GTSNPN; CDR2 reads SVGIG (reference sequence). V lost 2 bases and J 4 bases, leaving 11 bases between the germline ends. CDR3 length: 13 residues. Clinical symptoms and serum thyroxine were used for diagnosis; TRAb, thyroid ultrasound and orbital computed tomography were also relied on. The PBMCs had their origin in roughly 9.8 ml of fresh peripheral blood. Study-wide results and caveats: Ophthalmopathy progression was predicted by the model at about 70% sensitivity and approximately 72% specificity. Among thyroid clonotypes expanded above 0.001 frequency, most also appeared in blood.

About this clonotype itself: What it binds is not known.

RNA served as the template for amplifying TCR beta CDR3 regions. Second-round multiplex PCR came after a first-round RT-PCR that employed HTBI primers. One entry per CDR3 protein, called by TCRdb with MiXCR from the multiplex PCR reads. The sample yields about 410,000 distinct CDR3 sequences, approximately 16% seen once. This chain links TRBV30 with TRBJ1-1; no reliable D call. This sequence originates from a woman younger than 30 with Graves' ophthalmopathy. The sequenced sample consisted of peripheral blood. CDR3 nucleotides: TGTGCCTGGAGTCTCTTTTCGGGCACTGAAGCTTTCTTT. Its translation: CAWSLFSGTEAFF.